This T cell receptor (beta chain) is drawn from a study of blood T cells in healthy people across ages. Study-wide results and limits: Samples with more naive T cells showed higher observed beta diversity. In long-lived donors, naive CD4+ cell counts and diversity exceeded those of aged donors.

A J-beta primer mix and a sample-barcoded 5' primer were used in a second PCR of roughly 6 to 12 cycles. Each of the samples gave a minimum of 3 million paired-end reads that contained CDR3. One entry per CDR3 protein results from TCRdb running MiXCR on the 5' RACE reads. The data show 650,000 to 1,000,000 distinct CDR3 sequences, about half seen once. After removal of 1 base from V and 1 base from J, the junction contained 3 bases not matched to a gene. The germline V gene encodes CDR1 LGHNA and CDR2 YNFKEQ. The CDR3 is made up of 15 amino acids. This clonotype came up a few times. The antigen is undetermined.

The clonotype was recovered from a man older than 75 in good health. Sequenced: blood. The genes are TRBV4-2 and TRBJ1-2; TRBD1 matches at 7 bases. This chain's CDR3 is CASSQARDSNYGYTF. CDR3 coding DNA: TGTGCCAGCAGCCAAGCGCGGGACAGTAACTATGGCTACACCTTC.